The next 32 T cell receptor beta chains were all read from a single sample in a study of shared clonotypes between healthy human individuals. TCRdb's copy holds only in-frame clones and misses some; the assay was immunoSEQ multiplex PCR. In the table there are fewer than 500,000 clones, about 79% of which are singletons. The sequencing sample was made of PBMCs. The source of these receptors is a woman in her thirties or forties in good health. Some clones in this sample may be carry-over from other donors' samples.

The chain couples TRBV4-2 to TRBJ1-4; 8 nucleotides line up with TRBD1. From germline, CDR1 is LGHNA and CDR2 YNFKEQ. The V segment lost 2 bases and the J segment 7 bases; nucleotides outside the gene matches: 6. This CDR3 spans 15 amino acids. In DNA form, the CDR3 reads TGTGCCAGCAGCCAAACGACAGGGGAAGTTGAAAAACTGTTTTTT. Translation: CASSQTTGEVEKLFF.

This clone has a handful of counts. The chain employs TRBV6-5 and TRBJ2-7, with D perhaps matching TRBD1 (6 bases). Trimming shortened V by 5 bases and J by 2 bases, and 13 bases separated the two germline ends. The CDR3 is 14 amino acids. Germline values: CDR1 MNHEY, CDR2 SVGAGI. The CDR3 reads CASSPPGQAYEQYF. CDR3 bases: TGTGCCAGCAGTCCCCCGGGACAAGCCTACGAGCAGTACTTC.

In this sample, this clone turned up a few times. The V gene is TRBV5-4, the J gene TRBJ2-5; 11 positions match TRBD2. The J call may be in error: the DNA end matches TRBJ2-7 better. The germline V gene has CDR1 SGHNT and CDR2 YYREEE (reference sequence). The CDR3 extends over 15 amino acids. CDR3 sequence (DNA): TGTGCCAGCAGCCGCCGGACTAGCGGGCACTACGAGCAGTACTTC. Translated, it gives CASSRRTSGHYEQYF.

The V and J genes are TRBV5-1 and TRBJ2-1; 9 bases match TRBD1. The CDR3 sequence is 15 residues long. Looked up from germline, CDR1 is SGHRS and CDR2 is YFSETQ. Trimming cost V 4 bases and J 15 bases; bases outside gene matches: 17. This CDR3 is CASSVRYSGQGATFF. The CDR3 region has the DNA TGCGCCAGCAGCGTACGATATTCGGGACAGGGAGCTACGTTCTTC.

The chain is built from TRBV19 and TRBJ1-2, with 7 positions matching TRBD1. The CDR3 spans 15 residues. V was pared by 6 bases and J by 3 bases, with 10 bases of the junction left unmatched. The germline V gene encodes CDR1 LNHDA and CDR2 SQIVND (reference sequence). The CDR3 loop is CASSRGTATHYGYTF. The CDR3 DNA reads TGTGCCAGTAGCCGGGGGACAGCTACCCACTATGGCTACACCTTC.

The rearrangement joins TRBV27 to TRBJ2-2; no definite D call. The CDR3 spans 17 residues. Germline CDR1 is MNHEY and CDR2 is SMNVEV (reference sequence). V lost 5 bases and J lost 0, with 16 bases in between. The CDR3 nucleotides are TGTGCCAGCAGTCCCTTAGGGCGGAGCCCGAACACCGGGGAGCTGTTTTTT. The encoded protein is CASSPLGRSPNTGELFF.

This clone was counted a single time. The chain is built from TRBV7-9 and TRBJ1-6; weak D call: TRBD1 (6 bases). Trimming removed 0 bases at V and 8 bases at J, with 8 bases between. Germline CDR1 is SEHNR and CDR2 is FQNEAQ (reference sequence). This CDR3 is built from 14 residues. CDR3 loop: CASSLAGGYSPLHF. In DNA, the CDR3 is TGTGCCAGCAGCTTAGCTGGGGGCTATTCACCCCTCCACTTT.

Only one count was recorded for this clone. This rearrangement joins TRBV14 to TRBJ2-2, with TRBD1 matching 8 bases. CDR3 length: 15 amino acids. The germline V gene has CDR1 SGHDN and CDR2 FVKESK. V gave up 7 bases and J gave up 5 bases; unmatched junction bases: 9. The CDR3 reads CASKPGQGSTGELFF. CDR3 nucleotides: TGTGCCAGCAAGCCCGGACAGGGTAGTACCGGGGAGCTGTTTTTT.

The chain links TRBV11-2 to TRBJ2-1; D is undetermined. This CDR3 is 17 amino acids long. V lost 0 bases, J lost 7 bases, and 19 bases lay in between. Germline CDR1 reads SGHAT; CDR2 reads FQNNGV. The DNA of the CDR3 is TGTGCCAGCAGCTTAGAAGAGTCGTACTCTCCCGTAAATGAGCAGTTCTTC. This sequence encodes CASSLEESYSPVNEQFF.

The rearrangement joins TRBV4-3 to TRBJ1-1, with a possible D match to TRBD1 (6 bases). CDR1 and CDR2 from the germline V gene are LGHNA and YSLEER. Trimming removed 0 bases at V and 1 base at J, with 12 bases between. There are 16 residues in the CDR3. The CDR3 DNA is TGCGCCAGCAGCCAAGATGGGAGGGGGGGGAACACTGAAGCTTTCTTT. It specifies CASSQDGRGGNTEAFF.

CDR3 region: CASSPRAREGTDTQYF. In DNA form, the CDR3 reads TGTGCCAGCAGCCCGAGGGCCCGGGAAGGTACAGATACGCAGTATTTT. The chain is built from TRBV5-4 and TRBJ2-3; TRBD2 might be the D (5 bases). Germline V gene data show CDR1 as SGHNT and CDR2 as YYREEE (reference sequence). The V gene lost 4 bases and the J gene lost 3 bases, with 18 bases spanning the gap. The CDR3 totals 16 residues.

Here the CDR3 DNA reads TGCGCCAGCAGCCAAGCGGGACTAGCGGGATCCGAGCAGTACTTC. Amino acids: CASSQAGLAGSEQYF. The J gene is TRBJ2-5, the V gene TRBV4-1; 13 bases agree with TRBD2. The J call may be faulty, since TRBJ2-7 better matches the DNA end. The germline gives CDR1 MGHRA, CDR2 YSYEKL. This CDR3 region has 15 residues.

The genes are TRBV19 and TRBJ1-1; D remains ambiguous. The CDR3 is made up of 12 amino acids. Trimming cost V 0 bases and J 7 bases, with 6 bases left between them. Germline lookup yields CDR1 LNHDA and CDR2 SQIVND (reference sequence). The CDR3 bases are TGTGCCAGTAGTATAGAGGGATTTGAAGCTTTCTTT. Protein sequence: CASSIEGFEAFF. Based on the CDR3 plus reference TRBV19 and TRBJ1-1, the full variable domain is DGGITQSPKYLFRKEGQNVTLSCEQNLNHDAMYWYRQDPGQGLRLIYYSQIVNDFQKGDIAEGYSVSREKKESFPLTVTSAQKNPTAFYLCASSIEGFEAFFGQGTRLTVV.

V usage is TRBV2 and J usage is TRBJ1-2, with 11 bases that match TRBD1. J was trimmed by 4 bases and V by 5 bases; bases with no gene match: 9. The CDR3 runs to 16 residues. CDR1 SNHLY and CDR2 FYNNEI come from the germline V gene. This chain's CDR3 is CASSSRDRGASYGYTF. DNA of the CDR3: TGTGCCAGCAGTAGCAGGGACAGGGGGGCTAGCTATGGCTACACCTTC.

The rearrangement links TRBV28 to TRBJ2-5; 12 bases align to TRBD2. Gene TRBJ2-7 matches the end of the DNA better, so the J call may be wrong. Germline loops: CDR1 MDHEN, CDR2 SYDVKM. The CDR3 runs 15 residues. The CDR3 region has the DNA TGTGCCAGCAGGCCGGGACTAGCGGGCGCCTACGAGCAGTACTTC. Amino acid sequence: CASRPGLAGAYEQYF.

Only a few counts were recorded for this clone. The J gene is TRBJ2-7, the V gene TRBV7-8, with 8 bases matching TRBD1. Germline V gene sequence: CDR1 SGHVS, CDR2 FQNEAQ. This CDR3 is 14 amino acids long. J was trimmed by 6 bases and V by 5 bases; bases with no gene match: 9. The CDR3 loop reads CASSTRDRLAEQYF. DNA of the CDR3: TGTGCCAGCAGCACAAGGGACAGGCTGGCCGAGCAGTACTTC.

This clone was seen a few times. This chain connects TRBV28 to TRBJ1-2; a possible D gene is TRBD1 (6 bases). The CDR3 is 15 amino acids. Germline CDR1 reads MDHEN; CDR2 reads SYDVKM. Trimming took off 7 bases at V and 0 bases at J, with 15 bases between the two ends. As DNA, the CDR3 is TGTGCCAGCATCAGGGGAAGAACCACTAACTATGGCTACACCTTC. Its protein is CASIRGRTTNYGYTF.

The chain joins TRBV7-2 to TRBJ2-2; 10 bases line up with TRBD2. The CDR3 covers 16 residues. V lost 2 bases, J lost 6 bases, and 6 bases stayed unmatched. Germline lookup yields CDR1 SGHTA and CDR2 FQGNSA. CDR3: CASSLSSGSFSGELFF. In DNA form, the CDR3 reads TGTGCCAGCAGCTTATCTAGCGGGAGTTTCTCCGGGGAGCTGTTTTTT.

The chain uses TRBV7-2 and TRBJ2-2; 7 positions match TRBD2. Per germline, CDR1 SGHTA and CDR2 FQGNSA. This CDR3 is 16 amino acids long. V was pared by 1 base and J by 5 bases, with 7 bases of the junction left unmatched. CDR3 nucleotide sequence: TGTGCCAGCAGCTTAGTGGCGGGAGATCGGACCGGGGAGCTGTTTTTT. It codes for CASSLVAGDRTGELFF. The full variable domain, rest sourced from reference TRBV7-2 and TRBJ2-2, is GAGVSQSPSNKVTEKGKDVELRCDPISGHTALYWYRQSLGQGLEFLIYFQGNSAPDKSGLPSDRFSAERTGGSVSTLTIQRTQQEDSAVYLCASSLVAGDRTGELFFGEGSRLTVL.

On this clone itself: Other nucleotide sequences in the sample specify the same CDR3. The chain employs TRBV6-1 and TRBJ2-5, with unresolved D. Trimming took 6 bases from V and 5 from J, leaving 13 bases between them. CDR1 and CDR2 (germline): MNHNS, SASEGT. The length of the CDR3 is 13 residues. The CDR3 DNA reads TGTGCCAGCAGAGTCGACCTGTGGGAGACCCAGTACTTC. Translated, it gives CASRVDLWETQYF.

The gene calls are TRBV19 and TRBJ1-1; D uncertain. The CDR3 consists of 13 residues. Between the trimmed V and J ends, which lost 4 bases and 0 bases, there was a span of 6 bases. The V gene's germline CDR1 is LNHDA and CDR2 SQIVND (reference sequence). CDR3 nucleotides: TGTGCCAGTAGTAACCTCGTGAACACTGAAGCTTTCTTT. This sequence encodes CASSNLVNTEAFF.

A note on this clone: At the DNA level, this CDR3 is encoded by other sequences in the same sample as well. The CDR3 DNA is TGCGCCAGCAGCTTGGGGCAGGGCCCCTACGAGCAGTACTTC. It yields the protein CASSLGQGPYEQYF. V is TRBV5-1 and J is TRBJ2-7; the D gene is possibly TRBD1 (5 bases). Trimming left V 0 bases short and J 2 bases short, with 9 bases between. The CDR3 runs to 14 residues. Per the germline V gene, CDR1 is SGHRS and CDR2 is YFSETQ.

This clone was recorded only once. The gene calls are TRBV7-3 and TRBJ2-3; 9 positions match TRBD1. Per the germline V gene, CDR1 is SGHTA and CDR2 is FQGTGA. The length of the CDR3 is 14 residues. The J segment lost 6 bases and the V segment lost 3 bases, leaving 4 bases of the junction unmatched. CDR3 sequence (DNA): TGTGCCAGCAGCTTGGGACAGGGAATGGATACGCAGTATTTT. Encoded protein: CASSLGQGMDTQYF.

The rearrangement joins TRBV11-2 to TRBJ1-5, with a tentative D call TRBD1 (6 bases). The CDR3 runs to 15 residues. CDR1 SGHAT and CDR2 FQNNGV come from the germline V gene. Trimming left V 3 bases short and J 4 bases short, with 13 bases between. CDR3 amino acids: CASSLGTRENQPQHF. The CDR3 nucleotides are TGTGCCAGCAGCTTGGGGACAAGGGAAAATCAGCCCCAGCATTTT.

This clone was counted once. The genes are TRBV7-9 and TRBJ2-7; no firm D call. Germline lookup yields CDR1 SEHNR and CDR2 FQNEAQ (reference sequence). The CDR3 has 13 amino acids. V was cut by 4 bases and J by 2 bases, with 9 bases left in between. CDR3 loop: CASSYLGTYEQYF. The CDR3 DNA reads as TGTGCCAGCAGCTACCTAGGGACCTACGAGCAGTACTTC.

About this clone: An end of the junction does not agree with germline; a read error may underlie this. This rearrangement joins TRBV5-4 to TRBJ2-7, with unresolved D. This CDR3 contains 11 residues. Germline V gene lookup returns CDR1 SGHNT and CDR2 YYREEE (reference sequence). In DNA form, the CDR3 reads TGTGCCAGCAGCTTGGGACCCCTTCAGACCTTC. Protein: CASSLGPLQTF.

The chain couples TRBV7-2 to TRBJ1-5; D is ambiguous. Per the germline V gene, CDR1 is SGHTA and CDR2 is FQGNSA. V was clipped by 2 bases and J by 5 bases, with 7 bases between them. This CDR3 spans 13 amino acids. The CDR3 region has the DNA TGTGCCAGCAGCTTAATGGGAGATCAGCCCCAGCATTTT. It specifies CASSLMGDQPQHF.

The chain links TRBV2 to TRBJ2-5; the match to TRBD2 covers 8 bases. Germline V lookup: CDR1 SNHLY, CDR2 FYNNEI. The CDR3 has 15 residues. V was clipped by 2 bases and J by 5 bases; unmatched bases: 7. CDR3 loop: CASSEIRGGSETQYF. In DNA form, the CDR3 reads TGTGCCAGCAGTGAAATCCGGGGGGGAAGTGAGACCCAGTACTTC.

The CDR3 nucleotides are TGTGCCAGCAGTTTTCCACCGGGACAGGGGAACAATGAGCAGTTCTTC. Amino acid sequence: CASSFPPGQGNNEQFF. This chain uses TRBV28 with TRBJ2-1, with 10 positions matching TRBD1. V lost 3 bases to trimming and J lost 5 bases; unmatched junction nucleotides: 7. CDR1 and CDR2 (germline): MDHEN, SYDVKM. The CDR3 totals 16 residues.

This clone was found a few times. The chain couples TRBV5-1 to TRBJ2-2, with TRBD1 matching 8 bases. The junction had 4 bases not matched to a gene; V was cut back by 6 bases and J by 3 bases. CDR3 size: 14 residues. Germline values: CDR1 SGHRS, CDR2 YFSETQ. CDR3 nucleotide sequence: TGCGCCAGCACGCAGGGGGCGCACACCGGGGAGCTGTTTTTT. Its translation: CASTQGAHTGELFF.

This clone came up a few times. This rearrangement joins TRBV19 to TRBJ1-2; weak D call: TRBD1 (5 bases). Trimming shortened V by 3 bases and J by 8 bases, and 16 bases separated the two germline ends. The CDR3 is 14 residues long. CDR1 and CDR2 from the germline V gene are LNHDA and SQIVND (reference sequence). In DNA form, the CDR3 reads TGTGCCAGTAGTATGAGAAGACAGAGGAAGGGCTACACCTTC. Protein: CASSMRRQRKGYTF.

In this sample, this clone turned up a few times. The chain has TRBV19 and TRBJ2-3; 7 positions match TRBD1. The germline gives CDR1 LNHDA, CDR2 SQIVND (reference sequence). The ends lost 4 bases at V and 8 bases at J; junction bases unmatched: 9. CDR3 length: 14 residues. CDR3 region: CASSTGTATFTQYF. The CDR3 coding sequence is TGTGCCAGTAGTACCGGGACAGCCACCTTTACGCAGTATTTT.